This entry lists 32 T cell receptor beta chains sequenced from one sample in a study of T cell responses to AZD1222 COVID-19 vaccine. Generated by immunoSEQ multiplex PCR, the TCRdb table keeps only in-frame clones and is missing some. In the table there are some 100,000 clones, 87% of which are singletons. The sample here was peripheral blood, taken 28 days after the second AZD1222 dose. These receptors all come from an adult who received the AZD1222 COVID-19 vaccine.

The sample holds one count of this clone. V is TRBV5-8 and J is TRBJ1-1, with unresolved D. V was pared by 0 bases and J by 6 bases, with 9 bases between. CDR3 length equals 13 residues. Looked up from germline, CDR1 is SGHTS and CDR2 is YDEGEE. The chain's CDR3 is CASSLAGGAEAFF. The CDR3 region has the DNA TGTGCCAGCAGCTTGGCGGGTGGGGCTGAAGCTTTCTTT.

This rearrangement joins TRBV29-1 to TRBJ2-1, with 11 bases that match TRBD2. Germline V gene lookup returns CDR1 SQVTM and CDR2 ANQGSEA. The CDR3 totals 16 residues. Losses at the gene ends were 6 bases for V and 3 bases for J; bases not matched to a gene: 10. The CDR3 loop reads CSVPTTSGVYYNEQFF. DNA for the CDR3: TGCAGCGTGCCGACGACTAGCGGGGTTTACTACAATGAGCAGTTCTTC.

The CDR3 loop is CAWSPYGQANTEAFF. CDR3 sequence (DNA): TGTGCCTGGAGTCCATACGGACAGGCGAACACTGAAGCTTTCTTT. The chain employs TRBV30 and TRBJ1-1; 7 bases map to TRBD1. J lost 1 base, V lost 2 bases, and 7 bases had no gene match. The CDR3 extends over 15 amino acids. Germline V gene lookup returns CDR1 GTSNPN and CDR2 SVGIG (reference sequence).

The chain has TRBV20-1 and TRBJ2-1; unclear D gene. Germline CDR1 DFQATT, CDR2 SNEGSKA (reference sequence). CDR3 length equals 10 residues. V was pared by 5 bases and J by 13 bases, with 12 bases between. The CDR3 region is CSALWRTQFF. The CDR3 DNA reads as TGCAGTGCTCTTTGGCGGACCCAGTTCTTC.

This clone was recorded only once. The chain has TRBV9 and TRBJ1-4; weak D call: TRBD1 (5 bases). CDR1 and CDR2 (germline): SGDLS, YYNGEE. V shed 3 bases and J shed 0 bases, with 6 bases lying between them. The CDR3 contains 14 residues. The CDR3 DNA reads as TGTGCCAGCAGCGCGGACACAACTAATGAAAAACTGTTTTTT. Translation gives CASSADTTNEKLFF.

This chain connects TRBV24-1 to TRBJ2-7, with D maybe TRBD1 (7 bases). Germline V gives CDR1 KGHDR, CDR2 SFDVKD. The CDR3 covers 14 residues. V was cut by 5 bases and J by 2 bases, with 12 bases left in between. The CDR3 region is CATSGGRGAYEQYF. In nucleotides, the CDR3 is TGTGCCACCAGTGGGGGCAGGGGGGCCTACGAGCAGTACTTC.

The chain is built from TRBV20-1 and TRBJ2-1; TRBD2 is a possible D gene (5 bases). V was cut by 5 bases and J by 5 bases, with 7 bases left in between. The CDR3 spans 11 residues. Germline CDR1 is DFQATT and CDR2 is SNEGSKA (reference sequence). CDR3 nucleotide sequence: TGCAGTGCTGAGGGCAACAATGAGCAGTTCTTC. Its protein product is CSAEGNNEQFF.

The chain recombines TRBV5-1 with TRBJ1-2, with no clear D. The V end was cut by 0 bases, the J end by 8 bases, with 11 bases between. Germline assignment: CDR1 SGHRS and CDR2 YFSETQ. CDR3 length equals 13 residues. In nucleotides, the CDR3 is TGCGCCAGCAGCTTGGCCGGGGTGGGAGGCTACACCTTC. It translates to CASSLAGVGGYTF.

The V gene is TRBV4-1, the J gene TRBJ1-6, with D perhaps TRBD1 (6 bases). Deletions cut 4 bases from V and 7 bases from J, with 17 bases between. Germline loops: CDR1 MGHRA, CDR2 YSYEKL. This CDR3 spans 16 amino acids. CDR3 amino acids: CASSLDQWGANSPLHF. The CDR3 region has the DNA TGCGCCAGCAGCCTCGACCAGTGGGGGGCGAATTCACCCCTCCACTTT.

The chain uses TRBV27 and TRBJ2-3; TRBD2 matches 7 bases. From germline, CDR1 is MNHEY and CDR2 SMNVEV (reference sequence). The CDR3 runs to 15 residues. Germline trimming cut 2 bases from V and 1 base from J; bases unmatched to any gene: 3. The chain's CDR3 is CASSLAGVGTDTQYF. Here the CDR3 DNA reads TGTGCCAGCAGTTTAGCGGGAGTGGGCACAGATACGCAGTATTTT.

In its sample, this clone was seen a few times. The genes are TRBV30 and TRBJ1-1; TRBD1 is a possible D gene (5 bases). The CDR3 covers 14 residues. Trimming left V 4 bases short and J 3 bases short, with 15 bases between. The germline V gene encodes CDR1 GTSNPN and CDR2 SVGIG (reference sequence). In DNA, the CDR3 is TGTGCCTGGACCATTGGGGGGAGGGACACTGAAGCTTTCTTT. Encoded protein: CAWTIGGRDTEAFF.

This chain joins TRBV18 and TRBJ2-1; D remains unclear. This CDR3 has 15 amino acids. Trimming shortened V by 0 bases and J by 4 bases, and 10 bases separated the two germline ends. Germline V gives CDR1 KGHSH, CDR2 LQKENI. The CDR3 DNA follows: TGTGCCAGCTCACCACCGGAAGGTAGTTACAATGAGCAGTTCTTC. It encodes CASSPPEGSYNEQFF.

CDR3 amino acids: CATAGRPHGGDEQYF. Written as DNA, the CDR3 is TGTGCCACCGCCGGCAGGCCGCACGGGGGGGACGAGCAGTACTTC. The V and J genes are TRBV6-5 and TRBJ2-7; TRBD2 matches 8 bases. Germline trimming cut 10 bases from V and 5 bases from J; bases unmatched to any gene: 16. The germline V gene encodes CDR1 MNHEY and CDR2 SVGAGI. This CDR3 is built from 15 residues.

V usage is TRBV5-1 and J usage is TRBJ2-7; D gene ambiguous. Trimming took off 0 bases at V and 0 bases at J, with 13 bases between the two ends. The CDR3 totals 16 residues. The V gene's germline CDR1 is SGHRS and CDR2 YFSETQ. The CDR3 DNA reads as TGCGCCAGCAGCTTGGATGTCTTACCCTTCTCCTACGAGCAGTACTTC. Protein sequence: CASSLDVLPFSYEQYF.

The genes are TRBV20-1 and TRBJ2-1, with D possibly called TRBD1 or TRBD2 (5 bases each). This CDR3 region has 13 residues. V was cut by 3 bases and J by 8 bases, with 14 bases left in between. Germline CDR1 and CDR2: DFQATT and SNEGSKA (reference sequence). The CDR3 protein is CSASNQGVYEQFF. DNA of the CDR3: TGCAGTGCTAGTAACCAGGGAGTTTATGAGCAGTTCTTC.

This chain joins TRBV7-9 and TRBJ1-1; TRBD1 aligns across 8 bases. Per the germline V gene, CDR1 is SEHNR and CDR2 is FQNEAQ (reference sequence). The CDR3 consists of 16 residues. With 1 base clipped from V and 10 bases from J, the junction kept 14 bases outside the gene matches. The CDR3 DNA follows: TGTGCCAGCAGCTTAGGCTGGGGACAGGATGAGGCGCGAGCTTTCTTT. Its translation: CASSLGWGQDEARAFF.

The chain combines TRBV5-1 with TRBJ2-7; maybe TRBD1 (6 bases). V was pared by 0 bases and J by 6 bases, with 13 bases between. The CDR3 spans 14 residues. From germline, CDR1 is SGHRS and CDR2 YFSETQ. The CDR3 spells CASSLDVGAGEQYF. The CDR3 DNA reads TGCGCCAGCAGCTTGGATGTGGGGGCGGGCGAGCAGTACTTC.

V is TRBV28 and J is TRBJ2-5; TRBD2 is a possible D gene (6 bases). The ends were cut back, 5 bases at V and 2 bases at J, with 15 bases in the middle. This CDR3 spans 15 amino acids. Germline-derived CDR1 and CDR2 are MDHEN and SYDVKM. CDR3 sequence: CASSPAGAGQETQYF. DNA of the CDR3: TGTGCCAGCAGTCCCGCGGGCGCGGGGCAAGAGACCCAGTACTTC.

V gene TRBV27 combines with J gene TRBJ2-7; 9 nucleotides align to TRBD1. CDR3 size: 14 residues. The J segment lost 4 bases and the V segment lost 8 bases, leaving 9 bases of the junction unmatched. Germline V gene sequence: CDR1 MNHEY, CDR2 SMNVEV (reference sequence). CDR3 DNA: TGTGCCAGCCAAAACCCGGGACAGGGTTACGAGCAGTACTTC. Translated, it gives CASQNPGQGYEQYF.

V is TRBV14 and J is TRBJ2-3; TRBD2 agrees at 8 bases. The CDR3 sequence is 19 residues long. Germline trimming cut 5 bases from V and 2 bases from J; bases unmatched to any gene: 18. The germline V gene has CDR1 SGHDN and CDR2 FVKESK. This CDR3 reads CASSNLAGRLTRTTDTQYF. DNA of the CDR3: TGTGCCAGCAGCAATTTAGCGGGACGCCTAACTCGTACCACAGATACGCAGTATTTT.

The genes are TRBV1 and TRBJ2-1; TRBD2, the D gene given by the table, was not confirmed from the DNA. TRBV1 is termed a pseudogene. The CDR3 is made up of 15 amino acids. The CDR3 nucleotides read TGCACCAGCAGCCAGAGCCTCCTTCCTAACAATGAGCAGTTCTTC. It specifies CTSSQSLLPNNEQFF.

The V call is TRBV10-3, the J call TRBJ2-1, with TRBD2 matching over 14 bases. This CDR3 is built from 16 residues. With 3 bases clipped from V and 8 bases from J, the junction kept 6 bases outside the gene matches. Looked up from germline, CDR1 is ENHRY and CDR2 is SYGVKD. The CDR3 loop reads CAISDTTSGRVDEQFF. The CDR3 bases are TGTGCCATCAGTGACACGACTAGCGGGAGGGTCGATGAGCAGTTCTTC.

The chain's CDR3 is CASSRDLASTDTQYF. For the CDR3, the DNA is TGCGCCAGCAGCCGGGACCTAGCCAGCACAGATACGCAGTATTTT. V is TRBV4-1 and J is TRBJ2-3; the D call may be TRBD1 or TRBD2 (5 bases each). Germline-derived CDR1 and CDR2 are MGHRA and YSYEKL. Trimming stripped 4 bases from V and 0 bases from J, with 11 bases between. The CDR3 runs to 15 residues.

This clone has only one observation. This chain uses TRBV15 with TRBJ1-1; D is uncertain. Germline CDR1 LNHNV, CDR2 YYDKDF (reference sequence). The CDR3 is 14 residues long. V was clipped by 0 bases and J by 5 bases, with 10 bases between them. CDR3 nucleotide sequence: TGTGCCACCAGCAGAGATGCGTTTGGGACTGAAGCTTTCTTT. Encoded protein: CATSRDAFGTEAFF.

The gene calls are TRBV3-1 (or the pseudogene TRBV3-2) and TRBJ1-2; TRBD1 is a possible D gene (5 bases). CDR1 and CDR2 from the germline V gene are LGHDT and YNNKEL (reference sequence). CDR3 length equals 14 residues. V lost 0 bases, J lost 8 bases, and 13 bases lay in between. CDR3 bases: TGTGCCAGCAGCCAAGATTTCAGGGTAGAAGGCTACACCTTC. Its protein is CASSQDFRVEGYTF.

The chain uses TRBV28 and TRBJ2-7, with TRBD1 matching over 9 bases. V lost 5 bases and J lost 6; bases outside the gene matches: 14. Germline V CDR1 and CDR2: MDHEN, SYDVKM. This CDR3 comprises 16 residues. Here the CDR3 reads CASSVTGGLLSGEQYF. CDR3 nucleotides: TGTGCCAGCAGTGTTACAGGGGGCCTCCTATCTGGCGAGCAGTACTTC.

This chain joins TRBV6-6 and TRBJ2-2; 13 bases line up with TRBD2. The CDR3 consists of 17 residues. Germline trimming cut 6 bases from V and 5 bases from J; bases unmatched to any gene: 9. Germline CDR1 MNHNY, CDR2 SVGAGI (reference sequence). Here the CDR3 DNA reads TGTGCCAGCAGCCGACTAGCGGGAGGAACTTTGACCGGGGAGCTGTTTTTT. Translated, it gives CASSRLAGGTLTGELFF.

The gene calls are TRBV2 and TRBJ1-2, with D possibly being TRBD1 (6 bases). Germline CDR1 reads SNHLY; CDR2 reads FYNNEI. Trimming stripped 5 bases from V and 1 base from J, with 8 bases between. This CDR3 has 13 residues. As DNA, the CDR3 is TGTGCCAGCAGTTACAGGGTTAACTATGGCTACACCTTC. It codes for CASSYRVNYGYTF.

The CDR3 region is CASSATAVLEAFF. CDR3 coding DNA: TGTGCCAGTAGTGCGACAGCGGTGCTTGAAGCTTTCTTT. V and J are TRBV19 and TRBJ1-1; possibly TRBD1 for D (5 bases). Trimming pared 5 bases from V and 7 bases from J, leaving 14 bases between. The CDR3 totals 13 residues. CDR1 is LNHDA and CDR2 is SQIVND in the germline V gene (reference sequence).

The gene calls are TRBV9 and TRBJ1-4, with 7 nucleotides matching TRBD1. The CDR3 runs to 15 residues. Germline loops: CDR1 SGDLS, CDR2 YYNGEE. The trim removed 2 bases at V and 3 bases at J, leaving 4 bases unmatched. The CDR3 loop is CASSVSGGSNEKLFF. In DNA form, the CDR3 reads TGTGCCAGCAGCGTCTCAGGGGGGTCTAATGAAAAACTGTTTTTT.

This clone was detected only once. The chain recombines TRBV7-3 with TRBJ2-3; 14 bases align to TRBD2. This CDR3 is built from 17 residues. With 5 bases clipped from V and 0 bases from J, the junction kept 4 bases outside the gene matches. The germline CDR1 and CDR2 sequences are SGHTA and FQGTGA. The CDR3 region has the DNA TGTGCCAGCAGCCCGGGACTAGCGGGGGCTAGCACAGATACGCAGTATTTT. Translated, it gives CASSPGLAGASTDTQYF.

CDR3 protein: CASSRGTSGNNEQFF. DNA for the CDR3: TGTGCCAGCAGCCGCGGGACTAGCGGCAACAATGAGCAGTTCTTC. The rearrangement links TRBV6-6 to TRBJ2-1; 11 positions agree with TRBD2. This CDR3 contains 15 residues. The germline V gene encodes CDR1 MNHNY and CDR2 SVGAGI (reference sequence). V lost 6 bases and J lost 5; bases outside the gene matches: 6.